This T cell receptor beta chain was profiled in a study of shared clonotypes between healthy human individuals. Across the study: Researchers assigned three CD4 naive, three CD4 memory, two CD8 naive and one CD8 memory plate to each donor. Study-level results: Naive CD4 clonotypes overlapped across a handful of donors at around 4.8%.

For this clone: Its specificity is unknown.

The assay used deep level. Profiling relied on immunoSEQ multiplex PCR, and the TCRdb table lists in-frame clones only, not all of them. The sample lists about 2.4 million clones, around nine tenths occurring once. V was shortened by 0 bases and J by 4 bases, with 12 bases between the two germline ends. CDR1 SGHDN and CDR2 FVKESK come from the germline V gene. The CDR3 contains 15 residues. The sequenced sample was naive CD4+ T cells sorted from blood. The subset was: CD45RA+ positively selected. The gene calls are TRBV14 and TRBJ1-1; D unresolved. The receptor comes from a man younger than 35 in good health. CDR3 sequence: CASSQERIVATEAFF. Written as DNA, the CDR3 is TGTGCCAGCAGCCAAGAGAGGATCGTAGCCACTGAAGCTTTCTTT.